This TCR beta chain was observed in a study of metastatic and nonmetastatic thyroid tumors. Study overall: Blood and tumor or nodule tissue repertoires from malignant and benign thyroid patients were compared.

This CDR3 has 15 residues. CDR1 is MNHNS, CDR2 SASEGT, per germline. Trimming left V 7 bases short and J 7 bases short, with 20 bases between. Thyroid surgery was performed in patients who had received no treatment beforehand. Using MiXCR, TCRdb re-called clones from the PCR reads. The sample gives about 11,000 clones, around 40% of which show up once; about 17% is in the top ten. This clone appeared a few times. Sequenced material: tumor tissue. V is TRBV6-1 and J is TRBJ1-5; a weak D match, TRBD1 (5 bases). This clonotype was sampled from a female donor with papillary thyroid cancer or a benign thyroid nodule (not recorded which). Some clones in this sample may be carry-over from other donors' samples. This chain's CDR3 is CASTPGGRGGQPQHF. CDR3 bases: TGTGCCAGCACCCCGGGGGGAAGGGGCGGCCAGCCCCAGCATTTT.